This entry lists 18 T cell receptor beta chains sequenced from one sample in a study of patients and donors after allogeneic stem cell transplantation. TCRdb ran MiXCR on the RT-PCR reads and lists one entry per CDR3 protein. The sample contains approximately 410,000 distinct CDR3 sequences, 16% of which appear only once. Sequenced sample: blood, either unsorted or a sorted T cell fraction (not recorded which). These receptors were collected from a human donor who was either an allogeneic HSCT recipient or a stem cell or donor lymphocyte infusion donor (not recorded which). It is not recorded whose cells these are; they may come from a transplant donor.

This rearrangement joins TRBV2 to TRBJ2-3; no firm D call. Trimming took 8 bases from V and 5 from J, leaving 5 bases between them. The CDR3 has 10 residues. CDR1 and CDR2 from the germline V gene are SNHLY and FYNNEI. In nucleotides, the CDR3 is TGTGCCAGCCGAGAAGATACGCAGTATTTT. Translated, it gives CASREDTQYF.

The V and J genes are TRBV3-1 and TRBJ2-7; TRBD2 matches 12 bases. V shed 1 base, J shed 5 bases, and the junction held 12 bases outside the gene matches. Per the germline V gene, CDR1 is LGHDT and CDR2 is YNNKEL (reference sequence). This CDR3 is built from 18 residues. The CDR3 here is CASSQVRLAGESSHEQYF. The CDR3 region has the DNA TGTGCCAGCAGCCAAGTACGACTAGCGGGAGAATCGTCTCACGAGCAGTACTTC.

This sequence joins TRBV6-2 or TRBV6-3 and TRBJ2-7; unclear D gene. Trimming removed 4 bases from V and 7 bases from J, with 14 bases in between. This CDR3 is built from 13 residues. From germline, CDR1 is MNHEY and CDR2 SVGEGT. In nucleotides, the CDR3 is TGTGCCAGCAGTTCTGCTTTCTCTCGAGAGCAGTACTTC. It yields the protein CASSSAFSREQYF.

This clonotype was detected many times. The chain has TRBV10-3 and TRBJ1-2; D possibly corresponds to TRBD1 (5 bases). V lost 5 bases, J lost 2 bases, and 6 bases lay in between. Germline V gene sequence: CDR1 ENHRY, CDR2 SYGVKD. This CDR3 is 12 amino acids long. The DNA of the CDR3 is TGTGCCATCAGTCGACAGAACTATGGCTACACCTTC. This gives the protein CAISRQNYGYTF.

In this sample, this clonotype turned up a few times. The V and J genes are TRBV11-2 and TRBJ2-5; D might be TRBD1 or TRBD2, each matching 5 bases. Germline V CDR1 and CDR2: SGHAT, FQNNGV. The CDR3 sequence is 18 residues long. Trimming shortened V by 2 bases and J by 5 bases, and 24 bases separated the two germline ends. CDR3 in DNA: TGTGCCAGCAGCTTAAGTCTTAGCGTCCGGCGTGGGGCGGAGACCCAGTACTTC. Its translation is CASSLSLSVRRGAETQYF.

This clonotype was observed at least ten times. The V call is TRBV4-2, the J call TRBJ2-1, with TRBD2 matching 9 bases. V trimming: 2 bases; J trimming: 4 bases; junction bases outside the gene matches: 6. CDR1 is LGHNA and CDR2 is YNFKEQ in the germline V gene. The CDR3 length is 16 residues. CDR3 bases: TGTGCCAGCAGCCAATTCACTAGCGGGTTGTACAATGAGCAGTTCTTC. Its translation: CASSQFTSGLYNEQFF.

This clonotype was counted a few times. CDR3 in amino acids: CASPEGRHTYEQYF. The DNA for the CDR3 is TGTGCCAGCCCCGAGGGACGCCATACCTACGAGCAGTACTTC. The gene calls are TRBV6-1 and TRBJ2-7, with D possibly called TRBD1 or TRBD2 (5 bases each). The CDR3 runs 14 residues. V was cut by 8 bases and J by 2 bases, with 16 bases left in between. Germline-derived CDR1 and CDR2 are MNHNS and SASEGT.

This chain links TRBV4-2 with TRBJ1-2; D gene unclear. Germline lookup yields CDR1 LGHNA and CDR2 YNFKEQ. V gave up 0 bases and J gave up 5 bases, with 13 bases separating them. The CDR3 extends over 15 amino acids. The CDR3 sequence is CASSQDPGENYGYTF. The CDR3 coding sequence is TGTGCCAGCAGCCAAGATCCCGGGGAGAATTATGGCTACACCTTC.

This clonotype was found a few times. This chain links TRBV11-2 with TRBJ2-7, with 7 bases identical to TRBD2. Germline CDR1 is SGHAT and CDR2 is FQNNGV. This CDR3 is built from 16 residues. V lost 5 bases and J lost 2; bases outside the gene matches: 12. The CDR3 region is CASSSSRSGLTYEQYF. The DNA of the CDR3 is TGTGCCAGCAGCAGCTCACGTAGCGGGCTGACCTACGAGCAGTACTTC.

The V and J genes are TRBV5-1 and TRBJ1-2, with 8 bases identical to TRBD1. V was pared by 2 bases and J by 6 bases, with 9 bases of the junction left unmatched. This CDR3 region has 15 residues. Germline CDR1 reads SGHRS; CDR2 reads YFSETQ. The DNA of the CDR3 is TGCGCCAGCAGCTTAAGGCCGACAGGGGCGGATGGCTACACCTTC. Protein sequence: CASSLRPTGADGYTF.

This clonotype was picked up a small number of times. This chain uses TRBV18 with TRBJ2-3; D perhaps matches TRBD2 (7 bases). Trimming left V 6 bases short and J 4 bases short, with 14 bases between. CDR1 is KGHSH and CDR2 is LQKENI in the germline V gene. The CDR3 is made up of 14 amino acids. CDR3 residues: CASSPRGASDTQYF. CDR3 sequence (DNA): TGTGCCAGCTCTCCTCGGGGGGCCTCAGATACGCAGTATTTT.

Only a few counts were recorded for this clonotype. This chain joins TRBV3-1 and TRBJ1-1; D is unresolved. V lost 7 bases, J lost 8 bases, and 17 bases lay in between. The CDR3 consists of 13 residues. Germline V gene lookup returns CDR1 LGHDT and CDR2 YNNKEL (reference sequence). CDR3 nucleotides: TGTGCCAGCATCCGTAGACCTTTGGAAGAAGCTTTCTTT. It translates to CASIRRPLEEAFF.

This chain joins TRBV14 and TRBJ2-6, with a weak D call TRBD2 (5 bases). Per germline, CDR1 SGHDN and CDR2 FVKESK. CDR3 length: 15 amino acids. V gave up 5 bases and J gave up 4 bases, with 12 bases separating them. The CDR3 coding sequence is TGTGCCAGCAGCACCCGAGGCGGGGGGGCCAACGTCCTGACTTTC. Its translation: CASSTRGGGANVLTF.

This clonotype has just a few counts. This chain links TRBV29-1 with TRBJ1-1; D is possibly TRBD1 (6 bases). With 6 bases removed from V and 4 bases from J, the gap between germline ends came to 18 bases. Germline CDR1 and CDR2: SQVTM and ANQGSEA. The CDR3 length is 14 residues. CDR3 sequence reads: CSVPPGVWGTEAFF. CDR3 coding DNA: TGCAGCGTCCCGCCAGGGGTGTGGGGCACTGAAGCTTTCTTT.

A few counts support this clonotype. The chain joins TRBV9 to TRBJ2-7; D possibly uses TRBD1 or TRBD2 (5 bases each). CDR1 SGDLS and CDR2 YYNGEE come from the germline V gene. Deletions cut 4 bases from V and 0 bases from J, with 14 bases between. This CDR3 contains 15 residues. In DNA form, the CDR3 reads TGTGCCAGCAGCCCCGGGACCGTCGGCTCCTACGAGCAGTACTTC. Translation gives CASSPGTVGSYEQYF.

A few counts support this clonotype. The chain is built from TRBV5-1 and TRBJ2-2; 12 nucleotides line up with TRBD1. The CDR3 spans 16 residues. Germline lookup yields CDR1 SGHRS and CDR2 YFSETQ. The ends lost 4 bases at V and 5 bases at J; junction bases unmatched: 6. The CDR3 DNA reads TGCGCCAGCAGCGTCGGGACAGGGGGCAATACCGGGGAGCTGTTTTTT. Translated, it gives CASSVGTGGNTGELFF.

In DNA form, the CDR3 reads TGCAGTGCTAGTAAAGCGGGCCTTCGGTGGGAGCAGTTCTTC. It is translated as CSASKAGLRWEQFF. The chain carries TRBV20-1 and TRBJ2-1; D perhaps matches TRBD2 (6 bases). The CDR3 totals 14 residues. V lost 3 bases and J lost 10, with 19 bases in between. Germline CDR1 and CDR2: DFQATT and SNEGSKA (reference sequence).

This clonotype was observed a handful of times. This rearrangement joins TRBV5-1 to TRBJ1-1; D gene uncertain. Germline CDR1 and CDR2: SGHRS and YFSETQ. Trimming pared 1 base from V and 7 bases from J, leaving 5 bases between. The CDR3 covers 11 residues. The CDR3 bases are TGCGCCAGCAGCTTGAACCGTGAAGCTTTCTTT. Translation: CASSLNREAFF. Based on the CDR3 plus reference TRBV5-1 and TRBJ1-1, the full variable domain is KAGVTQTPRYLIKTRGQQVTLSCSPISGHRSVSWYQQTPGQGLQFLFEYFSETQRNKGNFPGRFSGRQFSNSRSEMNVSTLELGDSALYLCASSLNREAFFGQGTRLTVV.